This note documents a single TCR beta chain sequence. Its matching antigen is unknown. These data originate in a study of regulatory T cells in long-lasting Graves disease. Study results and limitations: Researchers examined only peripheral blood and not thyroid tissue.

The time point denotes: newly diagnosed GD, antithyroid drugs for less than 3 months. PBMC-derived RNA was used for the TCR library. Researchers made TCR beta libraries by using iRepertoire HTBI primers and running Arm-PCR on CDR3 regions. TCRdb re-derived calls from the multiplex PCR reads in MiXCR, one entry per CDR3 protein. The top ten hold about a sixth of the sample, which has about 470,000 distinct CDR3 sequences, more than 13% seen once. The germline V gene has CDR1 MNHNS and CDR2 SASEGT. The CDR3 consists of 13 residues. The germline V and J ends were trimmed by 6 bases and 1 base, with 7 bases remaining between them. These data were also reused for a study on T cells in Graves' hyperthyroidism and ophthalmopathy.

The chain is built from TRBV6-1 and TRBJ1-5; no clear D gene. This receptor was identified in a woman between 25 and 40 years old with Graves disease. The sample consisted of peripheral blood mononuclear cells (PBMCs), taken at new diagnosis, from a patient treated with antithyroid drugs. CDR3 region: CASSRFSNQPQHF. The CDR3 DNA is TGTGCCAGCAGCCGATTCAGCAATCAGCCCCAGCATTTT.